The 18 T cell receptor beta chains below all came from one sample that was sequenced in a study of blood T cell repertoires in COVID-19. Profiled with immunoSEQ multiplex PCR; TCRdb holds only in-frame clones, not every one. The data contain about 100,000 clones, approximately 91% of them singletons. The material sequenced was peripheral blood. Receptors were obtained from a human donor in a cohort sampled during active COVID-19.

The chain couples TRBV9 to TRBJ2-2; D might be TRBD1 (6 bases). The V gene lost 4 bases and the J gene lost 2 bases, with 12 bases spanning the gap. The CDR3 contains 15 residues. Germline assignment: CDR1 SGDLS and CDR2 YYNGEE. CDR3 coding DNA: TGTGCCAGCAGCCCACGGACAGCTAACACCGGGGAGCTGTTTTTT. Amino acid sequence: CASSPRTANTGELFF.

The V gene is TRBV7-3, the J gene TRBJ2-6; 8 nucleotides agree with TRBD2. Germline assignment: CDR1 SGHTA and CDR2 FQGTGA. V lost 5 bases to trimming and J lost 3 bases; unmatched junction nucleotides: 9. CDR3 size: 17 residues. This CDR3 is CASSRSGRAGGANVLTF. CDR3 sequence (DNA): TGTGCCAGCAGCAGGAGCGGGAGAGCAGGTGGGGCCAACGTCCTGACTTTC.

V usage is TRBV10-3 and J usage is TRBJ2-5, with D maybe TRBD2 (5 bases). In germline, CDR1 is ENHRY, CDR2 SYGVKD. This CDR3 is 14 amino acids long. Trimming took 0 bases from V and 3 from J, leaving 8 bases between them. The CDR3 spells CAISESTGKETQYF. The CDR3 nucleotides read TGTGCCATCAGTGAGTCGACGGGGAAAGAGACCCAGTACTTC.

V is TRBV6-1 and J is TRBJ2-2; a possible D gene is TRBD1 (6 bases). The length of the CDR3 is 15 residues. Trimming stripped 2 bases from V and 5 bases from J, with 12 bases between. Germline V lookup: CDR1 MNHNS, CDR2 SASEGT. CDR3 sequence (DNA): TGTGCCAGCAGTGAAAGAGGGGGACATACCGGGGAGCTGTTTTTT. Protein product: CASSERGGHTGELFF.

This clone came up a few times. The chain has TRBV28 and TRBJ1-6; D is uncertain. The V gene lost 8 bases and the J gene lost 7 bases, with 9 bases spanning the gap. CDR3 length: 12 amino acids. CDR1 and CDR2 from the germline V gene are MDHEN and SYDVKM. This chain's CDR3 is CASGLMNSPLHF. In DNA form, the CDR3 reads TGTGCCAGCGGACTGATGAATTCACCCCTCCACTTT. Together with reference TRBV28 and TRBJ1-6, the CDR3 gives the full variable domain: DVKVTQSSRYLVKRTGEKVFLECVQDMDHENMFWYRQDPGLGLRLIYFSYDVKMKEKGDIPEGYSVSREKKERFSLILESASTNQTSMYLCASGLMNSPLHFGNGTRLTVT.

V gene TRBV3-1 (or the pseudogene TRBV3-2) combines with J gene TRBJ1-1; 12 bases match TRBD1. Germline values: CDR1 LGHDT, CDR2 YNNKEL (reference sequence). The J segment lost 5 bases and the V segment lost 3 bases, leaving 1 base of the junction unmatched. The CDR3 sequence is 14 residues long. The CDR3 DNA follows: TGTGCCAGCAGCCAGGGACAGGGGGCGACTGAAGCTTTCTTT. It translates to CASSQGQGATEAFF.

The gene calls are TRBV21-1 and TRBJ2-7; the table's D call of TRBD1 was not tested on the DNA. TRBV21-1 is tagged as a pseudogene. There are 16 residues in the CDR3. Here the CDR3 DNA reads TGTGCCAGCAGCAACGAGTATCCGGGACAGGGCTACGAGCAGTACTTC. Its translation: CASSNEYPGQGYEQYF.

The chain links TRBV9 to TRBJ1-5; the D gene is possibly TRBD1 (6 bases). The CDR3 is made up of 15 amino acids. The ends were cut back, 4 bases at V and 3 bases at J, with 14 bases in the middle. CDR1 is SGDLS, CDR2 YYNGEE, per germline. The CDR3 DNA reads as TGTGCCAGCAGCAAAGGGGGATCCCACAATCAGCCCCAGCATTTT. It specifies CASSKGGSHNQPQHF.

This rearrangement joins TRBV6-5 to TRBJ2-1; D uncertain. The CDR3 runs 12 residues. The germline V gene encodes CDR1 MNHEY and CDR2 SVGAGI. The V end lost 0 bases, the J end lost 9 bases, and 6 bases lay between the germline ends. CDR3 nucleotide sequence: TGTGCCAGCAGTTACTCGACGGGTGAGCAGTTCTTC. It specifies CASSYSTGEQFF.

V is TRBV4-1 and J is TRBJ2-7; TRBD2 agrees at 7 bases. V was pared by 0 bases and J by 4 bases, with 3 bases of the junction left unmatched. CDR3 length: 14 residues. Looked up from germline, CDR1 is MGHRA and CDR2 is YSYEKL. CDR3 loop: CASSQDRGGYEQYF. The CDR3 DNA sequence: TGCGCCAGCAGCCAAGATCGGGGAGGGTACGAGCAGTACTTC.

The V and J genes are TRBV7-9 and TRBJ2-3; a weak D match, TRBD2 (5 bases). Germline V lookup: CDR1 SEHNR, CDR2 FQNEAQ (reference sequence). CDR3 length equals 12 residues. The ends were cut back, 8 bases at V and 3 bases at J, with 9 bases in the middle. DNA for the CDR3: TGTGCCAGCCGCGGACTGACAGATACGCAGTATTTT. Its translation is CASRGLTDTQYF.

This clone was seen a handful of times. Distinct nucleotide sequences in the sample also encode this CDR3. This chain uses TRBV27 with TRBJ2-2; D gene ambiguous. The CDR3 has 14 amino acids. The V end lost 3 bases, the J end lost 2 bases, and 7 bases lay between the germline ends. In germline, CDR1 is MNHEY, CDR2 SMNVEV (reference sequence). For the CDR3, the DNA is TGTGCCAGCAGTTTTGAGGTTAACACCGGGGAGCTGTTTTTT. Its translation is CASSFEVNTGELFF.

V and J are TRBV6-5 and TRBJ2-1; 7 bases align to TRBD1. The CDR3 length is 14 residues. Trimming removed 6 bases from V and 5 bases from J; junction bases left unmatched: 7. Germline-derived CDR1 and CDR2 are MNHEY and SVGAGI. CDR3 nucleotide sequence: TGTGCCAGCAGGAGGACAGGTCATAACAATGAGCAGTTCTTC. Translation gives CASRRTGHNNEQFF.

This clone was detected only a few times. This rearrangement joins TRBV2 to TRBJ1-3, with 8 bases identical to TRBD1. The junction had 3 bases not matched to a gene; V was cut back by 6 bases and J by 2 bases. CDR3 length: 14 residues. Per germline, CDR1 SNHLY and CDR2 FYNNEI. The CDR3: CASRTTGAGNTIYF. CDR3 DNA sequence: TGTGCCAGCAGGACGACAGGGGCTGGAAACACCATATATTTT.

The chain joins TRBV9 to TRBJ1-2; perhaps TRBD1 as D (5 bases). V shed 2 bases and J shed 4 bases, with 15 bases lying between them. The CDR3 has 15 amino acids. In germline, CDR1 is SGDLS, CDR2 YYNGEE. The CDR3 region has the DNA TGTGCCAGCAGCGTTTCCAGGACACCTACCTATGGCTACACCTTC. Translation: CASSVSRTPTYGYTF.

This chain connects TRBV28 to TRBJ1-2; D call uncertain. CDR3 length: 15 amino acids. The germline CDR1 and CDR2 sequences are MDHEN and SYDVKM. Between the trimmed V and J ends, which lost 5 bases and 4 bases, there was a span of 17 bases. CDR3 sequence (DNA): TGTGCCAGCAGTCCCGGGGAGGGAACTTCCTATGGCTACACCTTC. Amino acids: CASSPGEGTSYGYTF.

This clone is a singleton in its sample. This chain links TRBV5-5 with TRBJ1-1, with D perhaps TRBD1 (6 bases). From germline, CDR1 is SGHKS and CDR2 YYEKEE (reference sequence). V was shortened by 0 bases and J by 1 base, with 19 bases between the two germline ends. The CDR3 runs to 18 residues. In nucleotides, the CDR3 is TGTGCCAGCAGCTTGGTGGCGTTGGGGGCCGTCGGGAACACTGAAGCTTTCTTT. This codes for CASSLVALGAVGNTEAFF. The full variable domain, in which reference TRBV5-5 and TRBJ1-1 provide the parts outside the CDR3, is DAGVTQSPTHLIKTRGQQVTLRCSPISGHKSVSWYQQVLGQGPQFIFQYYEKEERGRGNFPDRFSARQFPNYSSELNVNALLLGDSALYLCASSLVALGAVGNTEAFFGQGTRLTVV.

The rearrangement uses TRBV6-5 and TRBJ1-6; 7 bases are shared with TRBD1. Germline lookup yields CDR1 MNHEY and CDR2 SVGAGI. Trimming removed 8 bases from V and 0 bases from J; junction bases left unmatched: 4. The CDR3 is 15 amino acids. CDR3 DNA: TGTGCCAGCCGGGACAGTAGCTCCTATAATTCACCCCTCCACTTT. This translates into CASRDSSSYNSPLHF.